Following are 26 T cell receptor beta chains from one sample sequenced in a study of CD8+ T cells in alopecia areata. Regarding treatment: oral pan-JAK inhibitor, 5-10 mg twice daily. Extracted RNA was reverse transcribed, and the resulting cDNA served as sequencing template. Method: immunoSEQ multiplex PCR; TCRdb's copy keeps in-frame clones and lacks some. The table includes about 120,000 clones, 53% detected once. This material consisted of CD4+ T cells sorted from blood, taken at week 4, from a patient treated with tofacitinib. The origin of the receptors is a human donor with alopecia areata.

The genes are TRBV7-2 and TRBJ1-1, with D unclear. Trimming stripped 2 bases from V and 4 bases from J, with 11 bases between. From germline, CDR1 is SGHTA and CDR2 FQGNSA. The CDR3 sequence is 14 residues long. The CDR3, as DNA: TGTGCCAGCAGCTTATCGGGAGTCCGCACTGAAGCTTTCTTT. Protein: CASSLSGVRTEAFF.

The chain recombines TRBV19 with TRBJ1-2; weak D call: TRBD1 (6 bases). CDR3 length: 16 amino acids. CDR1 and CDR2 (germline): LNHDA, SQIVND (reference sequence). V lost 5 bases and J lost 3, with 19 bases in between. CDR3 region: CASSPSRTGPYYGYTF. CDR3 bases: TGTGCCAGTAGTCCGAGCCGAACAGGGCCCTACTATGGCTACACCTTC.

This chain uses TRBV27 with TRBJ2-6, with D hard to call. The V end was cut by 6 bases, the J end by 1 base, with 13 bases between. From germline, CDR1 is MNHEY and CDR2 SMNVEV (reference sequence). This CDR3 has 16 amino acids. CDR3 region: CASSLVFGSGANVLTF. Here the CDR3 DNA reads TGTGCCAGCAGCCTCGTATTCGGGTCTGGGGCCAACGTCCTGACTTTC.

This clone was observed a handful of times. The V call is TRBV6-5, the J call TRBJ2-5; the D is unclear. Trimming shortened V by 0 bases and J by 5 bases, and 16 bases separated the two germline ends. The CDR3 is made up of 16 amino acids. CDR1 is MNHEY and CDR2 is SVGAGI in the germline V gene. CDR3 region: CASSYSRGWLTETQYF. The CDR3 DNA sequence: TGTGCCAGCAGTTACTCGCGCGGATGGTTAACGGAGACCCAGTACTTC.

The rearrangement joins TRBV29-1 to TRBJ1-2; 8 bases match TRBD1. This CDR3 comprises 13 residues. Germline assignment: CDR1 SQVTM and CDR2 ANQGSEA. V lost 6 bases and J lost 2; bases outside the gene matches: 5. The CDR3 bases are TGCAGCGTGGCCGGGACAGGAAACTATGGCTACACCTTC. This translates into CSVAGTGNYGYTF. The full variable domain, its missing parts supplied by reference TRBV29-1 and TRBJ1-2, is SAVISQKPSRDICQRGTSLTIQCQVDSQVTMMFWYRQQPGQSLTLIATANQGSEATYESGFVIDKFPISRPNLTFSTLTVSNMSPEDSSIYLCSVAGTGNYGYTFGSGTRLTVV.

This chain links TRBV29-1 with TRBJ2-7, with 9 bases lining up with TRBD1. Germline V gives CDR1 SQVTM, CDR2 ANQGSEA. V was clipped by 7 bases and J by 3 bases; unmatched bases: 7. This CDR3 spans 13 amino acids. CDR3 sequence (DNA): TGCAGCGCGAAGGGGACAGGGATCTACGAGCAGTACTTC. Its translation is CSAKGTGIYEQYF.

This clone has more than one count but fewer than ten. The J gene is TRBJ1-6, the V gene TRBV2; no definite D call. The CDR3 runs to 13 residues. V was pared by 3 bases and J by 6 bases, with 6 bases between. The germline V gene has CDR1 SNHLY and CDR2 FYNNEI. The CDR3 reads CASSDSRNSPLHF. CDR3 nucleotide sequence: TGTGCCAGCAGTGATTCCCGTAATTCACCCCTCCACTTT.

J is TRBJ2-1 and V is TRBV10-3; D gene ambiguous. Germline V gene lookup returns CDR1 ENHRY and CDR2 SYGVKD. The CDR3 covers 13 residues. With 3 bases removed from V and 5 bases from J, the gap between germline ends came to 8 bases. The CDR3 coding sequence is TGTGCCATCAGTGAAGGTGGGAACAATGAGCAGTTCTTC. Residues: CAISEGGNNEQFF.

J is TRBJ2-1 and V is TRBV29-1, with 13 bases aligning to TRBD2. The V and J ends lost 4 bases and 7 bases, in that order; junction bases with no gene match: 1. The germline V gene has CDR1 SQVTM and CDR2 ANQGSEA. The CDR3 is made up of 13 amino acids. In nucleotides, the CDR3 is TGCAGCGTTGGGACTAGCGGGGGTAATGAGCAGTTCTTC. It yields the protein CSVGTSGGNEQFF.

This clone was counted a few times. The chain is built from TRBV29-1 and TRBJ1-2; perhaps TRBD1 as D (5 bases). Germline V gene sequence: CDR1 SQVTM, CDR2 ANQGSEA. The CDR3 loop spans 12 amino acids. With 5 bases removed from V and 5 bases from J, the gap between germline ends came to 12 bases. Here the CDR3 reads CSVRDAGYGYTF. The CDR3 bases are TGCAGCGTTCGGGACGCGGGATATGGCTACACCTTC.

Note on this clone: The same CDR3 arises from other DNA sequences in this sample as well. V usage is TRBV29-1 and J usage is TRBJ1-5; D possibly corresponds to TRBD1 (5 bases). The CDR3 consists of 13 residues. The V gene's germline CDR1 is SQVTM and CDR2 ANQGSEA. Deletions cut 1 base from V and 7 bases from J, with 11 bases between. CDR3 protein: CSVEGTGGQPQHF. The CDR3 region has the DNA TGCAGCGTTGAAGGTACAGGCGGGCAGCCCCAGCATTTT. Full variable domain (outside the CDR3, taken from reference TRBV29-1 and TRBJ1-5): SAVISQKPSRDICQRGTSLTIQCQVDSQVTMMFWYRQQPGQSLTLIATANQGSEATYESGFVIDKFPISRPNLTFSTLTVSNMSPEDSSIYLCSVEGTGGQPQHFGDGTRLSIL.

This clone has more than one count but fewer than ten. The chain uses TRBV5-6 and TRBJ2-3, with D perhaps matching TRBD2 (6 bases). Trimming left V 1 base short and J 4 bases short, with 13 bases between. This CDR3 comprises 15 residues. Germline V gene sequence: CDR1 SGHDT, CDR2 YYEEEE. The CDR3 reads CASSLYGSSSDTQYF. As DNA, the CDR3 is TGTGCCAGCAGCTTGTACGGGAGTTCTTCAGATACGCAGTATTTT.

With regard to this clone: This CDR3 is also generated by other DNA sequences in the sample. This chain links TRBV5-1 with TRBJ2-7; D possibly corresponds to TRBD1 (5 bases). CDR1 and CDR2 (germline): SGHRS, YFSETQ. The V end was cut by 0 bases, the J end by 6 bases, with 7 bases between. The CDR3 sequence is 12 residues long. CDR3 bases: TGCGCCAGCAGCTTGGATAGGGGCGAGCAGTACTTC. It encodes CASSLDRGEQYF. The full variable domain, with the rest looked up from reference TRBV5-1 and TRBJ2-7, is KAGVTQTPRYLIKTRGQQVTLSCSPISGHRSVSWYQQTPGQGLQFLFEYFSETQRNKGNFPGRFSGRQFSNSRSEMNVSTLELGDSALYLCASSLDRGEQYFGPGTRLTVT.

This clone came up a few times. Other DNA sequences within the sample encode an identical CDR3. This chain joins TRBV18 and TRBJ2-7; D not resolved. Germline V gives CDR1 KGHSH, CDR2 LQKENI. V was cut by 3 bases and J by 0 bases, with 6 bases left in between. There are 13 residues in the CDR3. The CDR3 region is CASSPGSSYEQYF. CDR3 DNA sequence: TGTGCCAGCTCACCGGGCAGCTCCTACGAGCAGTACTTC. The whole variable domain, remainder taken from reference TRBV18 and TRBJ2-7, is NAGVMQNPRHLVRRRGQEARLRCSPMKGHSHVYWYRQLPEEGLKFMVYLQKENIIDESGMPKERFSAEFPKEGPSILRIQQVVRGDSAAYFCASSPGSSYEQYFGPGTRLTVT.

A note on this clone: In the same sample, other DNA sequences code for this CDR3. This chain joins TRBV5-1 and TRBJ1-6; tentatively, D is TRBD1 (5 bases). The CDR3 has 13 residues. The ends were cut back, 0 bases at V and 8 bases at J, with 6 bases in the middle. Germline CDR1 is SGHRS and CDR2 is YFSETQ. CDR3 coding DNA: TGCGCCAGCAGCTTGGGGGGGGATTCACCCCTCCACTTT. This translates into CASSLGGDSPLHF. Supplemented by reference TRBV5-1 and TRBJ1-6, the full variable domain reads KAGVTQTPRYLIKTRGQQVTLSCSPISGHRSVSWYQQTPGQGLQFLFEYFSETQRNKGNFPGRFSGRQFSNSRSEMNVSTLELGDSALYLCASSLGGDSPLHFGNGTRLTVT.

The chain employs TRBV29-1 and TRBJ1-1, with D unclear. This CDR3 contains 12 residues. Germline-derived CDR1 and CDR2 are SQVTM and ANQGSEA. V lost 7 bases to trimming and J lost 1 base, with 10 bases between them. The DNA for the CDR3 is TGCAGCGCGGAGATTTCGAACACTGAAGCTTTCTTT. Its translation: CSAEISNTEAFF.

This sequence joins TRBV18 and TRBJ2-7; D might be TRBD1 or TRBD2, each matching 5 bases. V was trimmed by 3 bases and J by 6 bases, leaving 15 bases between them. CDR1 KGHSH and CDR2 LQKENI come from the germline V gene. CDR3 length: 14 residues. The DNA of the CDR3 is TGTGCCAGCTCACCCACCGGGACCCCGACCGAGCAGTACTTC. Protein sequence: CASSPTGTPTEQYF.

The DNA for the CDR3 is TGTGCCAGCAGCTCCCGTCCCCCGTACGAGCAGTACTTC. Protein sequence: CASSSRPPYEQYF. The genes are TRBV5-6 and TRBJ2-7; D remains unclear. Deletions cut 3 bases from V and 4 bases from J, with 11 bases between. Per the germline V gene, CDR1 is SGHDT and CDR2 is YYEEEE. The CDR3 is 13 amino acids.

J is TRBJ2-4 and V is TRBV5-1, with no clear D. The CDR3 spans 14 residues. Germline V CDR1 and CDR2: SGHRS, YFSETQ. V gave up 0 bases and J gave up 4 bases, with 8 bases separating them. The chain's CDR3 is CASSLDTQKNIQYF. In nucleotides, the CDR3 is TGCGCCAGCAGCTTGGACACTCAGAAAAACATTCAGTACTTC.

The chain recombines TRBV18 with TRBJ1-1; 7 nucleotides line up with TRBD1. This CDR3 spans 11 amino acids. Germline trimming cut 3 bases from V and 8 bases from J; bases unmatched to any gene: 0. In germline, CDR1 is KGHSH, CDR2 LQKENI. CDR3 loop: CASSPGQEAFF. DNA for the CDR3: TGTGCCAGCTCACCGGGACAGGAAGCTTTCTTT.

The chain is built from TRBV10-3 and TRBJ2-1; 10 positions agree with TRBD2. CDR1 is ENHRY and CDR2 is SYGVKD in the germline V gene. J gave up 0 bases and V 6 bases, and 5 bases lay outside the gene matches. This CDR3 has 16 residues. CDR3 amino acids: CAISRTSGFSYNEQFF. The CDR3 region has the DNA TGTGCCATCAGCCGGACTAGCGGCTTCTCCTACAATGAGCAGTTCTTC.

The chain uses TRBV29-1 and TRBJ2-7; TRBD1 matches at 7 bases. Per the germline V gene, CDR1 is SQVTM and CDR2 is ANQGSEA. Trimming took 3 bases from V and 4 from J; bases not matched to a gene: 3. This CDR3 has 12 residues. The CDR3 DNA sequence: TGCAGCGTTGACTCAGGGGGATACGAGCAGTACTTC. It translates to CSVDSGGYEQYF.

This clone appeared a few times. This chain connects TRBV4-1 to TRBJ2-7; D is possibly TRBD1 or TRBD2 (5 bases each). CDR1 and CDR2 (germline): MGHRA, YSYEKL. This CDR3 is built from 17 residues. The ends were cut back, 1 base at V and 1 base at J, with 17 bases in the middle. The CDR3 nucleotides are TGCGCCAGCAGCCAAGTGGACCTTGGGACGGATTCCTACGAGCAGTACTTC. The encoded protein is CASSQVDLGTDSYEQYF.

The chain carries TRBV18 and TRBJ2-7; 7 bases match TRBD1. Germline V gives CDR1 KGHSH, CDR2 LQKENI. The CDR3 has 15 amino acids. The ends lost 0 bases at V and 5 bases at J; junction bases unmatched: 7. The DNA for the CDR3 is TGTGCCAGCTCACCACCGGGACAGTCATACAACGAGCAGTACTTC. Translation: CASSPPGQSYNEQYF.

The chain carries TRBV29-1 and TRBJ1-2; perhaps TRBD1 as D (5 bases). This CDR3 is built from 15 residues. Between the trimmed V and J ends, which lost 0 bases and 8 bases, there was a span of 19 bases. Germline values: CDR1 SQVTM, CDR2 ANQGSEA. CDR3 region: CSVEDSDRWAKGYTF. CDR3 nucleotides: TGCAGCGTTGAAGATTCCGACAGATGGGCTAAAGGCTACACCTTC. Based on the CDR3 plus reference TRBV29-1 and TRBJ1-2, the full variable domain is SAVISQKPSRDICQRGTSLTIQCQVDSQVTMMFWYRQQPGQSLTLIATANQGSEATYESGFVIDKFPISRPNLTFSTLTVSNMSPEDSSIYLCSVEDSDRWAKGYTFGSGTRLTVV.

The V call is TRBV15, the J call TRBJ2-1; no clear D gene. CDR3 size: 15 residues. Germline CDR1 LNHNV, CDR2 YYDKDF (reference sequence). V shed 0 bases and J shed 5 bases, with 11 bases lying between them. The CDR3 nucleotides are TGTGCCACCAGCAGAGATAAACAGTTTAACAATGAGCAGTTCTTC. Translated, it gives CATSRDKQFNNEQFF.